This T cell receptor (beta chain) derives from a study of blood T cell repertoires in COVID-19. Study information: The analysed material was cDNA or gDNA that came from T cells, B-cell-depleted T cells, or PBMCs.

The authors' processing: Amplification with reference gene primers provided the estimates of nucleated cell counts. Sequenced by immunoSEQ multiplex PCR; TCRdb stores in-frame clones only, minus some. Clone size and the V and J calls come from that table; the DNA yielded D and trimming. This sample has about 200,000 clones; approximately 90% occur once, and the top ten carry more than 5.5%. The germline CDR1 and CDR2 sequences are MNHEY and SVGEGT. V trimming: 5 bases; J trimming: 4 bases; junction bases outside the gene matches: 7. The length of the CDR3 is 14 residues. This rearrangement joins TRBV6-2 or TRBV6-3 to TRBJ2-7, with 8 bases that match TRBD1. Sequenced sample: peripheral blood. The receptor was derived from an elderly man with acute or convalescent COVID-19. The CDR3: CASSTGQGWYEQYV. The CDR3 DNA follows: TGTGCCAGCAGTACTGGACAGGGCTGGTACGAGCAGTACGTC.